This TCR beta chain appears in the sequencing data of a study of cytomegalovirus exposure and HLA in healthy donors. With 0 bases clipped from V and 8 bases from J, the junction kept 2 bases outside the gene matches. CDR1 and CDR2 (germline): GTSNPN, SVGIG (reference sequence). This CDR3 has 13 amino acids. This clone was recorded a few times. It was with 60 Vbeta and 13 Jbeta primers that the PCR ran. Sequencing was performed with immunoSEQ multiplex PCR; in TCRdb, only in-frame clones are kept and a portion is missing. The sample has roughly 180,000 clones, around 80% seen once. Sequences were obtained from PBMCs. This clonotype was obtained from a man aged 18 to 30 in good health and CMV-seronegative. The rearrangement links TRBV30 to TRBJ2-4; the match to TRBD2 covers 9 bases. The CDR3 sequence is CAWSVGGGDIQYF. CDR3 sequence (DNA): TGTGCCTGGAGTGTAGGCGGGGGGGACATTCAGTACTTC. The full variable domain, its missing parts supplied by reference TRBV30 and TRBJ2-4, is SQTIHQWPATLVQPVGSPLSLECTVEGTSNPNLYWYRQAAGRGLQLLFYSVGIGQISSEVPQNLSASRPQDRQFILSSKKLLLSDSGFYLCAWSVGGGDIQYFGAGTRLSVL.